The clone carrying this T cell receptor beta chain was recorded at least ten times. This sample was included in a study of regulatory T cells in long-lasting Graves disease. Time point defined: newly diagnosed GD, antithyroid drugs for less than 3 months. PBMC-extracted RNA yielded the TCR library. The V gene lost 1 base and the J gene lost 5 bases, with 10 bases spanning the gap. The CDR3 is 13 amino acids. The germline V gene encodes CDR1 DFQATT and CDR2 SNEGSKA (reference sequence). The authors built TCR beta libraries using iRepertoire HTBI primers and Arm-PCR of CDR3 regions. TCRdb used MiXCR to reprocess the multiplex PCR reads, holding one entry per CDR3 protein. Of hundreds of thousands of distinct CDR3 sequences listed, 16% are singletons. Another study also made use of these data, one on T cells in Graves' hyperthyroidism and ophthalmopathy.

V gene TRBV20-1 combines with J gene TRBJ2-3, with D perhaps TRBD1 or TRBD2 (6 bases each). The sequenced sample was peripheral blood mononuclear cells (PBMCs), obtained at new diagnosis, from a patient treated with antithyroid drugs. This receptor was taken from a man aged 35-49 years with Graves disease. The DNA of the CDR3 is TGCAGTGCTAGAGTCGGGGGACAAGATACGCAGTATTTT. Translating gives CSARVGGQDTQYF.